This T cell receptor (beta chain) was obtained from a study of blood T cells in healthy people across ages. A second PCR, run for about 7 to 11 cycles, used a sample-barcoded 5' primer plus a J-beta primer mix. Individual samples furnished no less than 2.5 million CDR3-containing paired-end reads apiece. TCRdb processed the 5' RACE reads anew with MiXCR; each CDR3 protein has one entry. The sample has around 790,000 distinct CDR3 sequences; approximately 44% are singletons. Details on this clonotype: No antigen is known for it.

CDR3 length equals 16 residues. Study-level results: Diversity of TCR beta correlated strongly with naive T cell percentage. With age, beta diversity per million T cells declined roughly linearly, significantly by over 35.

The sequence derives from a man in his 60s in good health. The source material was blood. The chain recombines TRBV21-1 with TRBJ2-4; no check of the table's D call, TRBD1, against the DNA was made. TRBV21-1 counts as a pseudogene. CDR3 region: CASRPLGLTAKNIQYF. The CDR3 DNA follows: TGTGCCAGCAGACCCCTAGGACTGACAGCCAAAAACATTCAGTACTTC.